Shown below are 22 T cell receptor beta chains from a single sample sequenced in a study of blood T cell repertoires in COVID-19. Assay: immunoSEQ multiplex PCR; the TCRdb copy retains only in-frame clones and omits some. Of about 290,000 clones in the sample, around nine tenths are singletons; the top ten hold less than 1%. The sequenced sample consisted of peripheral blood. These receptors were collected from a woman aged 40 to 50 who had recovered from COVID-19.

The genes are TRBV3-1 (or the pseudogene TRBV3-2) and TRBJ2-7, with no clear D. V lost 9 bases and J 0 bases, leaving 9 bases between the germline ends. The CDR3 is 12 residues long. Per the germline V gene, CDR1 is LGHDT and CDR2 is YNNKEL (reference sequence). CDR3 bases: TGTGCCAGTGGGCGAAGCTCCTACGAGCAGTACTTC. It is translated as CASGRSSYEQYF.

This clone came up a few times. This chain links TRBV7-9 with TRBJ2-5; TRBD2 matches at 12 bases. V dropped 2 bases and J dropped 7; count of bases not matched to a gene: 14. CDR1 is SEHNR, CDR2 FQNEAQ, per germline (reference sequence). This CDR3 region has 18 residues. CDR3 sequence: CASSLPLSSGRAAGTQYF. CDR3 sequence (DNA): TGTGCCAGCAGCTTACCCCTCTCTAGCGGGAGGGCCGCGGGGACCCAGTACTTC.

The CDR3 loop is CASSPGGYNEQFF. DNA of the CDR3: TGTGCCAGCAGCCCCGGCGGGTACAATGAGCAGTTCTTC. This chain connects TRBV5-5 to TRBJ2-1; D might be TRBD2 (5 bases). CDR1 SGHKS and CDR2 YYEKEE come from the germline V gene (reference sequence). The V end lost 4 bases, the J end lost 4 bases, and 9 bases lay between the germline ends. This CDR3 contains 13 residues.

This clone showed up just a few times. The gene calls are TRBV28 and TRBJ2-2; TRBD1 agrees at 10 bases. CDR3 length equals 17 residues. CDR1 MDHEN and CDR2 SYDVKM come from the germline V gene. The V and J ends lost 7 bases and 0 bases, in that order; junction bases with no gene match: 8. The DNA of the CDR3 is TGTGCCAGCATAGACAGGGGGCTTTTTGCGAACACCGGGGAGCTGTTTTTT. It encodes CASIDRGLFANTGELFF.

The chain recombines TRBV7-9 with TRBJ2-7; 10 nucleotides align to TRBD2. The germline V gene encodes CDR1 SEHNR and CDR2 FQNEAQ (reference sequence). J was trimmed by 6 bases and V by 3 bases; bases with no gene match: 5. This CDR3 has 14 amino acids. DNA of the CDR3: TGTGCCAGCAGCTTGAGTGGGACTAGCGTCGAGCAGTACTTC. This translates into CASSLSGTSVEQYF.

The CDR3 loop is CASSEGWNEQFF. CDR3 nucleotides: TGTGCCAGCAGCGAGGGCTGGAATGAGCAGTTCTTC. The chain carries TRBV7-2 and TRBJ2-1; tentatively, D is TRBD2 (5 bases). This CDR3 has 12 residues. V gave up 5 bases and J gave up 7 bases, with 9 bases separating them. The V gene's germline CDR1 is SGHTA and CDR2 FQGNSA.

The V and J genes are TRBV5-6 and TRBJ2-4; the D gene is possibly TRBD2 (7 bases). The CDR3 contains 15 residues. V dropped 0 bases and J dropped 6 bases, with 13 bases sitting between them. Looked up from germline, CDR1 is SGHDT and CDR2 is YYEEEE. The DNA for the CDR3 is TGTGCCAGCAGCTTGGGGCGGGGGCATCTAAACATTCAGTACTTC. This encodes CASSLGRGHLNIQYF.

This chain connects TRBV19 to TRBJ2-7, with TRBD2 matching 7 bases. V shed 2 bases and J 1 base; nucleotides not matched to a gene: 5. Germline CDR1 and CDR2: LNHDA and SQIVND (reference sequence). This CDR3 contains 15 residues. In DNA form, the CDR3 reads TGTGCCAGTAGTATATCGGCGGGAGCTTCCTACGAGCAGTACTTC. Protein product: CASSISAGASYEQYF.

This rearrangement joins TRBV9 to TRBJ2-5, with D unclear. The germline V and J ends were trimmed by 0 bases and 5 bases, with 11 bases remaining between them. From germline, CDR1 is SGDLS and CDR2 YYNGEE. The CDR3 is made up of 14 amino acids. This CDR3 is CASSVGKTRETQYF. CDR3 nucleotide sequence: TGTGCCAGCAGCGTAGGGAAAACCAGGGAGACCCAGTACTTC.

The chain links TRBV7-2 to TRBJ2-1; 9 nucleotides match TRBD2. Germline loops: CDR1 SGHTA, CDR2 FQGNSA. CDR3 length: 15 amino acids. With 3 bases clipped from V and 5 bases from J, the junction kept 5 bases outside the gene matches. CDR3 in DNA: TGTGCCAGCAGCTTCTGGACTAGCGACAACAATGAGCAGTTCTTC. Translated, it gives CASSFWTSDNNEQFF.

This chain links TRBV3-1 (or the pseudogene TRBV3-2) with TRBJ2-1; maybe TRBD2 (5 bases). V shed 1 base and J shed 8 bases, with 15 bases lying between them. From germline, CDR1 is LGHDT and CDR2 YNNKEL (reference sequence). The CDR3 is made up of 15 amino acids. The CDR3 reads CASSQVDRDVDEQFF. CDR3 DNA: TGTGCCAGCAGCCAAGTCGATCGGGATGTCGATGAGCAGTTCTTC.

This sequence joins TRBV4-1 and TRBJ1-6, with 8 bases lining up with TRBD1. The V gene end was trimmed by 3 bases and the J gene end by 6 bases; junction bases not matched to a gene: 7. This CDR3 spans 16 amino acids. Germline loops: CDR1 MGHRA, CDR2 YSYEKL. CDR3 amino acids: CASSQPRTGPNSPLHF. CDR3 DNA: TGCGCCAGCAGCCAGCCCCGGACAGGGCCTAATTCACCCCTCCACTTT.

This clone was detected once. This chain uses TRBV9 with TRBJ2-1, with 10 bases fitting TRBD2. This CDR3 is 19 amino acids long. Germline CDR1 and CDR2: SGDLS and YYNGEE. The ends lost 4 bases at V and 5 bases at J; junction bases unmatched: 18. The CDR3 loop is CASSSPMTGSGLADNEQFF. CDR3 sequence (DNA): TGTGCCAGCAGCTCTCCGATGACAGGCTCCGGACTAGCGGACAATGAGCAGTTCTTC.

J is TRBJ2-7 and V is TRBV5-6, with 11 bases aligning to TRBD2. CDR1 SGHDT and CDR2 YYEEEE come from the germline V gene. J gave up 2 bases and V 0 bases, and 4 bases lay outside the gene matches. This CDR3 has 16 amino acids. The CDR3 DNA reads TGTGCCAGCAGCTTGGTCGGGACTAGCGGACCCTACGAGCAGTACTTC. Translation gives CASSLVGTSGPYEQYF.

The chain joins TRBV6-5 to TRBJ2-1; 8 positions agree with TRBD2. CDR3 length: 14 amino acids. Germline assignment: CDR1 MNHEY and CDR2 SVGAGI. J lost 4 bases, V lost 6 bases, and 5 bases had no gene match. For the CDR3, the DNA is TGTGCCAGCAGCCCCGGGACTAGTTACAATGAGCAGTTCTTC. Encoded protein: CASSPGTSYNEQFF.

The V gene is TRBV7-8, the J gene TRBJ1-5, with TRBD1 matching 7 bases. J gave up 0 bases and V 4 bases, and 6 bases lay outside the gene matches. There are 16 residues in the CDR3. Germline CDR1 reads SGHVS; CDR2 reads FQNEAQ. The CDR3 sequence is CASSSGTVLSNQPQHF. In DNA, the CDR3 is TGTGCCAGCAGCTCCGGGACAGTTCTTAGCAATCAGCCCCAGCATTTT. The full variable domain, with the rest looked up from reference TRBV7-8 and TRBJ1-5, is GAGVSQSPRYKVAKRGQDVALRCDPISGHVSLFWYQQALGQGPEFLTYFQNEAQLDKSGLPSDRFFAERPEGSVSTLKIQRTQQEDSAVYLCASSSGTVLSNQPQHFGDGTRLSIL.

The rearrangement uses TRBV25-1 and TRBJ2-3, with D possibly TRBD1 on 6 matching bases. Deletions cut 1 base from V and 1 base from J, with 18 bases between. Germline V gene data show CDR1 as MGHDK and CDR2 as SYGVNS. CDR3 length equals 18 residues. In nucleotides, the CDR3 is TGTGCCAGCAGTGAATTCTGGCGCCAGGGGTTCGGCACAGATACGCAGTATTTT. Its translation: CASSEFWRQGFGTDTQYF.

The chain couples TRBV6-5 to TRBJ2-7; the match to TRBD2 covers 8 bases. The V gene end was trimmed by 6 bases and the J gene end by 3 bases; junction bases not matched to a gene: 13. From germline, CDR1 is MNHEY and CDR2 SVGAGI. The CDR3 length is 16 residues. CDR3 nucleotide sequence: TGTGCCAGCAGCTACCCCTCGGGAGGGATCTTCTACGAGCAGTACTTC. Its translation: CASSYPSGGIFYEQYF.

This chain joins TRBV25-1 and TRBJ2-3; a possible D gene is TRBD1 (6 bases). Trimming shortened V by 4 bases and J by 5 bases, and 19 bases separated the two germline ends. The CDR3 extends over 16 amino acids. CDR1 MGHDK and CDR2 SYGVNS come from the germline V gene. The CDR3 coding sequence is TGTGCCAGCAGTGGTCCCGGGACACCGCGGGTAGATACGCAGTATTTT. Protein sequence: CASSGPGTPRVDTQYF. The complete variable domain, with remaining parts taken from reference TRBV25-1 and TRBJ2-3, reads EADIYQTPRYLVIGTGKKITLECSQTMGHDKMYWYQQDPGMELHLIHYSYGVNSTEKGDLSSESTVSRIRTEHFPLTLESARPSHTSQYLCASSGPGTPRVDTQYFGPGTRLTVL.

The V and J genes are TRBV19 and TRBJ2-7; 7 nucleotides match TRBD1. Looked up from germline, CDR1 is LNHDA and CDR2 is SQIVND (reference sequence). Trimming at V came to 3 bases and at J to 3 bases, leaving 5 bases not matched to a gene. This CDR3 region has 14 residues. In DNA form, the CDR3 reads TGTGCCAGTAGTATCTACAGGGGAGACTACGAGCAGTACTTC. Translation gives CASSIYRGDYEQYF.

This chain links TRBV2 with TRBJ2-1; D is uncertain. CDR3 length: 11 residues. V was shortened by 5 bases and J by 8 bases, with 7 bases between the two germline ends. Germline CDR1 is SNHLY and CDR2 is FYNNEI. The CDR3 region has the DNA TGTGCCAGCAGTACCCTATATGAGCAGTTCTTC. It codes for CASSTLYEQFF.

The chain has TRBV27 and TRBJ2-1; 9 bases agree with TRBD2. With 5 bases clipped from V and 6 bases from J, the junction kept 11 bases outside the gene matches. Germline CDR1 and CDR2: MNHEY and SMNVEV (reference sequence). CDR3 size: 16 residues. CDR3 sequence (DNA): TGTGCCAGCAGTCGTTCCGGTACTAGCGGGCGCAATGAGCAGTTCTTC. This sequence encodes CASSRSGTSGRNEQFF.